What follows are 13 T cell receptor beta chains derived from one specimen sequenced in a study of blood T cell repertoires in COVID-19. The protocol was immunoSEQ multiplex PCR, while the TCRdb copy is restricted to in-frame clones and leaves out a portion. The table has 100,000 to 150,000 clones, about 80% seen once. The source material was peripheral blood. The source of these receptors is a man aged 60 to 75 with active or convalescent COVID-19.

The chain uses TRBV27 and TRBJ1-1; no clear D. This CDR3 has 18 amino acids. V lost 0 bases to trimming and J lost 9 bases, with 26 bases between them. Germline V gene lookup returns CDR1 MNHEY and CDR2 SMNVEV (reference sequence). The CDR3 sequence is CASSLSSSYLIHLRKAFF. CDR3 coding DNA: TGTGCCAGCAGTTTATCGAGCTCTTACTTGATTCATTTGCGGAAAGCTTTCTTT.

The CDR3 sequence is CASSSPGSLREQYF. The CDR3, as DNA: TGTGCCAGCAGCTCTCCGGGTTCCCTGCGGGAGCAGTACTTC. The chain has TRBV7-9 and TRBJ2-7; D gene unclear. The V and J ends lost 4 bases and 7 bases respectively, with 17 bases between them. Germline assignment: CDR1 SEHNR and CDR2 FQNEAQ (reference sequence). The CDR3 is made up of 14 amino acids.

V gene TRBV2 combines with J gene TRBJ1-5; D gene uncertain. The V gene lost 6 bases and the J gene lost 0 bases, with 6 bases spanning the gap. Germline values: CDR1 SNHLY, CDR2 FYNNEI. This CDR3 spans 13 amino acids. Here the CDR3 DNA reads TGTGCCAGCAGCGGTTATAGCAATCAGCCCCAGCATTTT. It specifies CASSGYSNQPQHF.

This clone has just a few counts. The rearrangement joins TRBV15 to TRBJ1-1; D perhaps matches TRBD1 (5 bases). V lost 1 base and J lost 8, with 8 bases in between. Germline-derived CDR1 and CDR2 are LNHNV and YYDKDF (reference sequence). The CDR3 is made up of 12 amino acids. CDR3 sequence (DNA): TGTGCCACCAGCAGAGGCGACAGCGAAGCTTTCTTT. The encoded protein is CATSRGDSEAFF.

This clone was seen once. The chain uses TRBV5-1 and TRBJ2-1, with 8 nucleotides matching TRBD2. The V gene's germline CDR1 is SGHRS and CDR2 YFSETQ. V was clipped by 1 base and J by 5 bases; unmatched bases: 5. The CDR3 loop spans 15 amino acids. The CDR3: CASSLLAGGNNEQFF. The CDR3 DNA sequence: TGCGCCAGCAGCTTGCTGGCGGGAGGAAACAATGAGCAGTTCTTC.

The chain recombines TRBV6-6 with TRBJ2-5; 7 positions match TRBD1. The germline V gene has CDR1 MNHNY and CDR2 SVGAGI (reference sequence). After removal of 6 bases from V and 5 bases from J, the junction contained 12 bases not matched to a gene. The CDR3 runs to 15 residues. CDR3 coding DNA: TGTGCCAGCAGACCCACATCAGGGGGAAGGGAGACCCAGTACTTC. This sequence encodes CASRPTSGGRETQYF.

The chain uses TRBV5-1 and TRBJ1-1; D might be TRBD1 (5 bases). Germline lookup yields CDR1 SGHRS and CDR2 YFSETQ. The CDR3 runs 13 residues. The V end lost 2 bases, the J end lost 4 bases, and 9 bases lay between the germline ends. CDR3 amino acids: CASSFQGGTEAFF. DNA for the CDR3: TGCGCCAGCAGCTTCCAGGGCGGCACTGAAGCTTTCTTT.

This clone appeared a single time. The V call is TRBV7-2, the J call TRBJ2-3, with 13 bases matching TRBD2. CDR1 and CDR2 (germline): SGHTA, FQGNSA. With 5 bases clipped from V and 5 bases from J, the junction kept 4 bases outside the gene matches. The CDR3 has 15 residues. The CDR3 region is CASSKTSGRKDTQYF. The CDR3 region has the DNA TGTGCCAGCAGCAAGACTAGCGGGAGGAAAGATACGCAGTATTTT. Looking up the rest from reference TRBV7-2 and TRBJ2-3 gives the full variable domain: GAGVSQSPSNKVTEKGKDVELRCDPISGHTALYWYRQSLGQGLEFLIYFQGNSAPDKSGLPSDRFSAERTGGSVSTLTIQRTQQEDSAVYLCASSKTSGRKDTQYFGPGTRLTVL.

This clone was observed once. The chain joins TRBV6-2 or TRBV6-3 to TRBJ2-1; TRBD2 aligns across 7 bases. The CDR3 consists of 14 residues. The V gene end was trimmed by 2 bases and the J gene end by 6 bases; junction bases not matched to a gene: 4. Per germline, CDR1 MNHEY and CDR2 SVGEGT. CDR3 DNA sequence: TGTGCCAGCAGTTACACGGGAGGAGGCAATGAGCAGTTCTTC. It is translated as CASSYTGGGNEQFF.

CDR3 loop: CASKRSSVYEQYF. The CDR3 bases are TGTGCCAGCAAACGGTCCTCCGTATACGAGCAGTACTTC. This chain uses TRBV27 with TRBJ2-7; D is undetermined. Germline-derived CDR1 and CDR2 are MNHEY and SMNVEV (reference sequence). The V and J ends lost 7 bases and 4 bases respectively, with 14 bases between them. CDR3 length: 13 amino acids.

The chain links TRBV5-8 to TRBJ2-1, with TRBD1 matching over 10 bases. There are 15 residues in the CDR3. V shed 6 bases, J shed 7 bases, and the junction held 10 bases outside the gene matches. Germline V gene data show CDR1 as SGHTS and CDR2 as YDEGEE. The CDR3, as DNA: TGTGCCAGCACCATGACAGGGGGCAGGGGTAATGAGCAGTTCTTC. Translated: CASTMTGGRGNEQFF.

This clone was observed a few times. The chain couples TRBV6-2 or TRBV6-3 to TRBJ2-4, with 8 bases matching TRBD2. Germline trimming cut 0 bases from V and 7 bases from J; bases unmatched to any gene: 2. The CDR3 totals 14 residues. Per germline, CDR1 MNHEY and CDR2 SVGEGT. The CDR3 DNA reads as TGTGCCAGCAGTTACTCGGAGCGGGGGAACATTCAGTACTTC. The encoded protein is CASSYSERGNIQYF.

The V gene is TRBV28, the J gene TRBJ1-1; possibly TRBD1 for D (6 bases). The germline V and J ends were trimmed by 4 bases and 1 base, with 10 bases remaining between them. In germline, CDR1 is MDHEN, CDR2 SYDVKM. The CDR3 runs 14 residues. In DNA, the CDR3 is TGTGCCAGCAGTTCAGGGACATCGAACACTGAAGCTTTCTTT. Encoded protein: CASSSGTSNTEAFF.